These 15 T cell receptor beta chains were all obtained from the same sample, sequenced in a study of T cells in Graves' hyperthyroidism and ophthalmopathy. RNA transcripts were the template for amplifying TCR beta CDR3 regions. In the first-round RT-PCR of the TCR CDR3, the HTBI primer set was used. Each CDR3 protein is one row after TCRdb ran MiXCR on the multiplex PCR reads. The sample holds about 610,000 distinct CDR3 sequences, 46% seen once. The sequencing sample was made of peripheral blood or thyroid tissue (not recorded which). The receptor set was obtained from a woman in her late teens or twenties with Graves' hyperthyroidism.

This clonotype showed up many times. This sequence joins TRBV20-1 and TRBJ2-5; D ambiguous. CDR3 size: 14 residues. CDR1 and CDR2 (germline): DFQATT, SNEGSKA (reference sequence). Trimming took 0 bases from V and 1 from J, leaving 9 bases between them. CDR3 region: CSARDPGPQETQYF. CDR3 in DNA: TGCAGTGCTAGAGATCCCGGGCCCCAAGAGACCCAGTACTTC.

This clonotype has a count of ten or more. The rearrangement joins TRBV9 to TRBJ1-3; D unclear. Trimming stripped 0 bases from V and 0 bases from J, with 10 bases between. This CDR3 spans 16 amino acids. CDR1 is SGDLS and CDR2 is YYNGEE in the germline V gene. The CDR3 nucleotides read TGTGCCAGCAGCGTAGATCCGCTTCTCTCTGGAAACACCATATATTTT. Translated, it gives CASSVDPLLSGNTIYF.

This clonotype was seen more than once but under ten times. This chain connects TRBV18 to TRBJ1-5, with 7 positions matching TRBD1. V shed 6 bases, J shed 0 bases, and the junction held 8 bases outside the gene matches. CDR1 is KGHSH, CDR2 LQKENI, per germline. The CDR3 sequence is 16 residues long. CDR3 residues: CASSLHRGDSNQPQHF. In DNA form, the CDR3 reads TGTGCCAGCTCCCTTCACAGGGGCGATAGCAATCAGCCCCAGCATTTT.

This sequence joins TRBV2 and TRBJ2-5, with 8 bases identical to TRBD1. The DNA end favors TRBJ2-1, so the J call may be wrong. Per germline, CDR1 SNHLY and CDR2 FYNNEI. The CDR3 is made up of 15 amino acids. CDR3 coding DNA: TGTGCCAGCACCTCCCGGACAGGGCAGGGTGGTGAGCAGTTCTTC. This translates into CASTSRTGQGGEQFF.

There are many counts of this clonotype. As DNA, the CDR3 is TGTGCCAGCAGTTACTCGATTGACACTGAAGCTTTCTTT. It is translated as CASSYSIDTEAFF. This rearrangement joins TRBV6-5 to TRBJ1-1, with no clear D. Germline assignment: CDR1 MNHEY and CDR2 SVGAGI. This CDR3 is built from 13 residues. Trimming shortened V by 0 bases and J by 3 bases, and 5 bases separated the two germline ends.

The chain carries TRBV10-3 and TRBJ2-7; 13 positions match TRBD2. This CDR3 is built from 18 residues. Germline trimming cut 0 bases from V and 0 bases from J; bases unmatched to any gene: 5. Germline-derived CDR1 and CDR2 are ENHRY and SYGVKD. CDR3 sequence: CAISESRTSGSLSYEQYF. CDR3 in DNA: TGTGCCATCAGTGAGTCCCGGACTAGCGGGAGCCTCTCCTACGAGCAGTACTTC.

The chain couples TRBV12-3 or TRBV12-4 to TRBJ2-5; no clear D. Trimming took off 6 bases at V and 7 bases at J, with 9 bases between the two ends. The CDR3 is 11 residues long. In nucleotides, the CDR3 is TGTGCCAGCAGCCAGGAACTGACCCAGTACTTC. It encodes CASSQELTQYF.

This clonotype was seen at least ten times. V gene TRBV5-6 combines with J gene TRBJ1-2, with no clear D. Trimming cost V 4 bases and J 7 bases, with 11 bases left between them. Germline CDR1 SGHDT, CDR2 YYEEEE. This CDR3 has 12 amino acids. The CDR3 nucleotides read TGTGCCAGCAGCCTCCGGTTTACTGGCTACACCTTC. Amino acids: CASSLRFTGYTF.

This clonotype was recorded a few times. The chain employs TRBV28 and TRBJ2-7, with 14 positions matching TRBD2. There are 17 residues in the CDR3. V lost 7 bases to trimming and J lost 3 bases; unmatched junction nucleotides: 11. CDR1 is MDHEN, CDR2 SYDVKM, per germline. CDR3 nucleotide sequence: TGTGCCAGCATTCAACTTGGGACTAGCGGGAGATTCTACGAGCAGTACTTC. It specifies CASIQLGTSGRFYEQYF.

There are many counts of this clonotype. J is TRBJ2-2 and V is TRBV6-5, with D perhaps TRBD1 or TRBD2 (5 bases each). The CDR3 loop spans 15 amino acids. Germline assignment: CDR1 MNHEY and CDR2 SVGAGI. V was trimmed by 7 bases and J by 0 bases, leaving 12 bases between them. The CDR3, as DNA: TGTGCCAGCACCCCCCCGGGACCGAACACCGGGGAGCTGTTTTTT. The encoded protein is CASTPPGPNTGELFF.

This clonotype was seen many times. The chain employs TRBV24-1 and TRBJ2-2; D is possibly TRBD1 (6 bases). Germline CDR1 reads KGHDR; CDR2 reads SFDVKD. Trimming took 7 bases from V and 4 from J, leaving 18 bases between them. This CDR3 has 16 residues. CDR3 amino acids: CATSSRAKGVTGELFF. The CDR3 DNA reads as TGTGCCACCAGCTCCAGGGCCAAGGGGGTCACCGGGGAGCTGTTTTTT.

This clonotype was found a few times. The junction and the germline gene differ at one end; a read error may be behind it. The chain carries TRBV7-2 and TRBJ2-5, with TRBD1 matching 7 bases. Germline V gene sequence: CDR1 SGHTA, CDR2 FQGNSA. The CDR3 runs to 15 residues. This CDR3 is CASSLPGQNQETHYF. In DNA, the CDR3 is TGTGCCAGCAGCCTGCCGGGACAGAACCAAGAGACCCACTACTTC.

The CDR3 region is CASSKGGGNTEAFF. DNA of the CDR3: TGTGCCAGTAGTAAAGGGGGCGGAAACACTGAAGCTTTCTTT. The chain combines TRBV19 with TRBJ1-1; TRBD1 matches at 7 bases. V lost 4 bases and J lost 2; bases outside the gene matches: 4. Germline assignment: CDR1 LNHDA and CDR2 SQIVND (reference sequence). The CDR3 totals 14 residues.

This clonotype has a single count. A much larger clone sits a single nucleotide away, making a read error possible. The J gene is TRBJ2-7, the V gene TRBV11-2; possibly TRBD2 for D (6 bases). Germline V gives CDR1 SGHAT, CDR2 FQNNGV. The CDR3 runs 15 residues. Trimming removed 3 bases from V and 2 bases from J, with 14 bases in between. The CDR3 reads CASSLGTWRTYEQYF. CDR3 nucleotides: TGTGCCAGCAGCTTGGGGACTTGGAGAACCTACGAGCAGTACTTC.

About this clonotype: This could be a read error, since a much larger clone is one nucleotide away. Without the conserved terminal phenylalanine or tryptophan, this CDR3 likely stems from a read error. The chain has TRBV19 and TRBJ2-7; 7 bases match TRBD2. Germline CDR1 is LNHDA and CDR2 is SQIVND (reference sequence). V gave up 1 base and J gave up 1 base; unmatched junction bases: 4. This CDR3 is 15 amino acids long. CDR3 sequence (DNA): TGTGCCAGTAGTATAGCAAGCGGGAATTCCTACGAGCAGTACCTC. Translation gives CASSIASGNSYEQYL.